A selection of T cell receptor beta chains follows, all from one sample in a study of OX40 agonist ivuxolimab in advanced cancers. Repertoires were generated with immunoSEQ multiplex PCR, while TCRdb's copy carries only in-frame clones and drops some. The sample consists of 50,000 to 70,000 clones, 70% to 90% of them appearing once. The sequencing used CD4+ or CD8+ T cells sorted from blood, collected in a trial of the OX40 agonist ivuxolimab. The source of these receptors is an adult with an advanced solid tumor such as melanoma, head and neck, liver or kidney cancer. Both conserved end residues are part of each CDR3. D genes are given only for firm matches.

V gene: TRBV9
J gene: TRBJ2-1
D gene: TRBD2
CDR3 protein: CASSASGRVDEQFF
CDR3 DNA: TGTGCCAGCAGCGCTAGCGGGAGAGTAGATGAGCAGTTCTTC

V gene: TRBV5-1
J gene: TRBJ2-3
D gene: TRBD1
CDR3 protein: CASSLRETGDSDTQYF
CDR3 DNA: TGCGCCAGCAGCTTGCGGGAGACAGGGGATTCAGATACGCAGTATTTT

V gene: TRBV7-9
J gene: TRBJ2-5
D gene: TRBD1
CDR3 protein: CASSRTGVETQYF
CDR3 DNA: TGTGCCAGCAGTCGGACAGGGGTAGAGACCCAGTACTTC

V gene: TRBV11-2
J gene: TRBJ1-6
D gene: TRBD1
CDR3 protein: CASSFEQGANSPLHF
CDR3 DNA: TGTGCCAGCAGCTTCGAACAGGGGGCGAATTCACCCCTCCACTTT

V gene: TRBV28
J gene: TRBJ2-3
D gene: .
CDR3 protein: CASTPMGGSTDTQYF
CDR3 DNA: TGTGCCAGCACCCCCATGGGGGGCAGCACAGATACGCAGTATTTT

V gene: TRBV4-2
J gene: TRBJ2-1
D gene: TRBD1
CDR3 protein: CASSRQKGAYEDNEQFF
CDR3 DNA: TGTGCCAGCAGCCGTCAGAAGGGGGCTTATGAAGACAATGAGCAGTTCTTC

V gene: TRBV5-1
J gene: TRBJ2-1
D gene: .
CDR3 protein: CASRPGPGHEQFF
CDR3 DNA: TGCGCCAGCAGACCAGGTCCAGGCCATGAGCAGTTCTTC

V gene: TRBV28
J gene: TRBJ1-2
D gene: .
CDR3 protein: CASTRPASYGYTF
CDR3 DNA: TGTGCCAGCACTCGCCCGGCCTCCTATGGCTACACCTTC

V gene: TRBV6-6
J gene: TRBJ2-1
D gene: .
CDR3 protein: CASGMTISNNEQFF
CDR3 DNA: TGTGCCAGCGGAATGACTATTTCAAACAATGAGCAGTTCTTC

V gene: TRBV4-2
J gene: TRBJ1-3
D gene: TRBD1
CDR3 protein: CASSLTGQGNTIYF
CDR3 DNA: TGTGCCAGCAGCCTGACAGGGCAAGGAAACACCATATATTTT

V gene: TRBV9
J gene: TRBJ2-2
D gene: .
CDR3 protein: CASSVDFGELFF
CDR3 DNA: TGTGCCAGCAGCGTTGACTTCGGGGAGCTGTTTTTT

V gene: TRBV16
J gene: TRBJ1-5
D gene: .
CDR3 protein: CASSQSADSNQPQHF
CDR3 DNA: TGTGCCAGCAGCCAATCGGCGGATAGCAATCAGCCCCAACATTTT

V gene: TRBV2
J gene: TRBJ1-2
D gene: .
CDR3 protein: CASSYYRTVNYGYTF
CDR3 DNA: TGTGCCAGCAGCTATTACCGGACGGTAAACTATGGCTACACCTTC

V gene: TRBV28
J gene: TRBJ2-1
D gene: .
CDR3 protein: CASSSGGDYNEQFF
CDR3 DNA: TGTGCCAGCAGTTCAGGGGGGGACTACAATGAGCAGTTCTTC

V gene: TRBV7-3
J gene: TRBJ2-6
D gene: .
CDR3 protein: CASSSPRAGANVLTF
CDR3 DNA: TGTGCCAGCAGCTCCCCCAGGGCGGGGGCCAACGTCCTGACTTTC

V gene: TRBV2
J gene: TRBJ2-7
D gene: .
CDR3 protein: CASSVGPLSYEQYF
CDR3 DNA: TGTGCCAGCAGTGTGGGGCCACTCTCCTACGAGCAGTACTTC